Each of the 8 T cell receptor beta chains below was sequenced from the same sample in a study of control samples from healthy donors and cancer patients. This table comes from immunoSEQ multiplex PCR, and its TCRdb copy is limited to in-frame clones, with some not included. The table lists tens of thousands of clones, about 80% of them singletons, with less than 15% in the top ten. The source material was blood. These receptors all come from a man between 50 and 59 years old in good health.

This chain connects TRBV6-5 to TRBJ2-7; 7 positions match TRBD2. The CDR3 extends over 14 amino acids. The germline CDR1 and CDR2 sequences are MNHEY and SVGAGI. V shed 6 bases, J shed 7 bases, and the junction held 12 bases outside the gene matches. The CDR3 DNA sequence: TGTGCCAGCAGAAAGCGGGATAGGATCTTAGAGCAGTACTTC. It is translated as CASRKRDRILEQYF.

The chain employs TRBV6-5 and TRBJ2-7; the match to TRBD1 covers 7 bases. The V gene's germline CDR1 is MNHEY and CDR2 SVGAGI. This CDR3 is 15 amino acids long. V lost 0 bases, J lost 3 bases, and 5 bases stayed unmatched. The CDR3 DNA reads TGTGCCAGCAGTTACTCAGGGGGCCCTCTCTACGAGCAGTACTTC. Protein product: CASSYSGGPLYEQYF.

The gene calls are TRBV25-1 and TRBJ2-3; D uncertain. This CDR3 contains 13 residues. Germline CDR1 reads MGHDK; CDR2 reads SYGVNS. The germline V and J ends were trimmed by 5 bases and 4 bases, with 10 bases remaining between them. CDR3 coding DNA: TGTGCCAGCAGTCACACCCGAGCAGATACGCAGTATTTT. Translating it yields CASSHTRADTQYF. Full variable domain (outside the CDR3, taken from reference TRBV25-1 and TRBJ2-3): EADIYQTPRYLVIGTGKKITLECSQTMGHDKMYWYQQDPGMELHLIHYSYGVNSTEKGDLSSESTVSRIRTEHFPLTLESARPSHTSQYLCASSHTRADTQYFGPGTRLTVL.

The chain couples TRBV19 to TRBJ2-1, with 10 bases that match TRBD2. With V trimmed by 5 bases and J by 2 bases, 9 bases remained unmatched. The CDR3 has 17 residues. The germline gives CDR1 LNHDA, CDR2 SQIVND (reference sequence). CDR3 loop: CASSGLAAGYAYNEQFF. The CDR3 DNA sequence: TGTGCCAGTAGTGGACTAGCGGCAGGATATGCCTACAATGAGCAGTTCTTC. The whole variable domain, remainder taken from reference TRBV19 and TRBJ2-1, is DGGITQSPKYLFRKEGQNVTLSCEQNLNHDAMYWYRQDPGQGLRLIYYSQIVNDFQKGDIAEGYSVSREKKESFPLTVTSAQKNPTAFYLCASSGLAAGYAYNEQFFGPGTRLTVL.

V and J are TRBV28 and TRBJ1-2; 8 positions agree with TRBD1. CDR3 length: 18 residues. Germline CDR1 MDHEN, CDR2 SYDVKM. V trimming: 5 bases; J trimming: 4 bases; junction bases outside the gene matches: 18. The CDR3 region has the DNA TGTGCCAGCAGTCCATTACCTACAATCCAGGGGGCAGGCTATGGCTACACCTTC. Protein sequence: CASSPLPTIQGAGYGYTF.

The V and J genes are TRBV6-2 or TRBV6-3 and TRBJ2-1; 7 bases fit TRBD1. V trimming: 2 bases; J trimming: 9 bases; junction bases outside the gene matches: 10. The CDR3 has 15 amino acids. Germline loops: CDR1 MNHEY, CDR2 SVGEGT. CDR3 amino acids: CASSYRWTGYSEQFF. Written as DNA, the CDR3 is TGTGCCAGCAGTTACCGTTGGACAGGTTATAGTGAGCAGTTCTTC.

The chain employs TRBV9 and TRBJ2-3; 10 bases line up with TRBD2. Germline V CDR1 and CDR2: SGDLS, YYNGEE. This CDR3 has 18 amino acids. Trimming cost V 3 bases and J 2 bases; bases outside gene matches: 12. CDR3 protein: CASSGRTSGSKYTDTQYF. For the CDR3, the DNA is TGTGCCAGCAGCGGACGGACTAGCGGATCTAAATACACAGATACGCAGTATTTT.

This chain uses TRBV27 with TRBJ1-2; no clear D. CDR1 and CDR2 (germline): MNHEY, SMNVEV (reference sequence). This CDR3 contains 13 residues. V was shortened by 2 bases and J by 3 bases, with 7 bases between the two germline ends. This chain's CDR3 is CASSLGVDYGYTF. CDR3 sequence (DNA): TGTGCCAGCAGTTTAGGGGTCGACTATGGCTACACCTTC.